This TCR beta chain derives from a study of beta chain features in type 1 diabetes. Broader study findings: Moderate yet significant TCRB CDR3 shortening was seen in Type 1 diabetes patients in all four CD4+ subsets. There was no resolution here of whether HLA type influences TCRB rearrangement.

TCRB transcripts that were expressed got sequenced, as all of the isolated RNA had been reverse transcribed. Assay: immunoSEQ multiplex PCR; the TCRdb copy retains only in-frame clones and omits some. This table holds roughly 150,000 clones, 6.5% to 8.5% found once. A word on this clone: The antigen remains undetermined.

A single heparinised draw of approximately 0.12 L on average was taken per donor. The CDR3 is 16 amino acids. Germline-derived CDR1 and CDR2 are SGHAT and FQNNGV. Germline trimming cut 5 bases from V and 3 bases from J; bases unmatched to any gene: 9. The sample comprised central memory CD4+ T cells from blood. The source of this sequence is a man between 18 and 35 years old with type 1 diabetes. The gene calls are TRBV11-2 and TRBJ1-3, with TRBD1 identical over 8 bases. The CDR3 protein is CASSTDRGGGGNTIYF. In DNA, the CDR3 is TGTGCCAGCAGCACTGACAGGGGAGGAGGTGGAAACACCATATATTTT.